This entry concerns a single T cell receptor (beta chain). Its antigen is unknown. This sample was taken from a study of cytomegalovirus exposure and HLA in healthy donors. For the study at large: A later analysis reported the same platform for the 95 to 150 validation repertoires and the roughly 650 first-cohort repertoires.

Study-wide results and limits: Using the classifier, cytomegalovirus status was reportedly diagnosed with high specificity and sensitivity. Overall, under 200 TCR beta chains were annotated as cytomegalovirus-associated.

TCRdb keeps only in-frame clones here, not all; method: immunoSEQ multiplex PCR. The sample holds 200,000 to 300,000 clones; 90% are singletons and the top ten take just over 3%. V shed 0 bases, J shed 5 bases, and the junction held 2 bases outside the gene matches. The CDR3 sequence is 14 residues long. Germline CDR1 is SGHDT and CDR2 is YYEEEE. V usage is TRBV5-6 and J usage is TRBJ1-5; 7 nucleotides align to TRBD1. The sequencing sample was made of PBMCs. The clonotype originates from a woman in her 30s in good health and CMV-seronegative. The CDR3 DNA reads TGTGCCAGCAGCTTGGGACAGGGAGATCAGCCCCAGCATTTT. It specifies CASSLGQGDQPQHF.